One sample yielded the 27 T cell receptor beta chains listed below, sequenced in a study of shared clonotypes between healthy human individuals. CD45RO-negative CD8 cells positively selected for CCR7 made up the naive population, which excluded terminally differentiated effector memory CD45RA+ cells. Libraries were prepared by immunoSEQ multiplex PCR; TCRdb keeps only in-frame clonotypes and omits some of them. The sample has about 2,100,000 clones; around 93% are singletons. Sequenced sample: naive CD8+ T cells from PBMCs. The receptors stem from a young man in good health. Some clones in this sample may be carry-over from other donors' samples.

The CDR3 loop is CASSLQGDYGYTF. CDR3 coding DNA: TGTGCCAGCAGCTTACAGGGGGACTATGGCTACACCTTC. The V call is TRBV13, the J call TRBJ1-2; 7 bases are a match to TRBD1. The CDR3 loop spans 13 amino acids. V shed 2 bases and J 3 bases; nucleotides not matched to a gene: 0. CDR1 is PRHDT and CDR2 is FYEKMQ in the germline V gene (reference sequence).

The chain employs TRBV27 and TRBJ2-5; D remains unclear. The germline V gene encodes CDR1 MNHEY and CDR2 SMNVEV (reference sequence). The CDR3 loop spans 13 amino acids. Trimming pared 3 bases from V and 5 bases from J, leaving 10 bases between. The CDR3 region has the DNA TGTGCCAGCAGTTTGTGGCCATCCGAGACCCAGTACTTC. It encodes CASSLWPSETQYF.

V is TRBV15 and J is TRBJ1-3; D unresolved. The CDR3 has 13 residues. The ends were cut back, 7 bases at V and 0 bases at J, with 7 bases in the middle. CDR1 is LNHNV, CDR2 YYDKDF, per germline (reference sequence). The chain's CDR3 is CATTLRSGNTIYF. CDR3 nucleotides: TGTGCCACCACTCTCCGCTCTGGAAACACCATATATTTT.

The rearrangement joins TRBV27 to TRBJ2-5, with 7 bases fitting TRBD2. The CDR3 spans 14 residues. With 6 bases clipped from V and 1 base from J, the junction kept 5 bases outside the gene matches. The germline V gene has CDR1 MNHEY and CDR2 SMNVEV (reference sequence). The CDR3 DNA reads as TGTGCCAGCAGCAGACTAGCCTCCCAAGAGACCCAGTACTTC. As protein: CASSRLASQETQYF.

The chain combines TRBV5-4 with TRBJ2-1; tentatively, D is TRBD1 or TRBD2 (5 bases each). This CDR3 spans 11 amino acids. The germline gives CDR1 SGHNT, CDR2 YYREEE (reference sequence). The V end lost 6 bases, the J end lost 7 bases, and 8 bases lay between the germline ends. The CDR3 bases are TGTGCCAGCACGTGGGGGAATGAGCAGTTCTTC. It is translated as CASTWGNEQFF.

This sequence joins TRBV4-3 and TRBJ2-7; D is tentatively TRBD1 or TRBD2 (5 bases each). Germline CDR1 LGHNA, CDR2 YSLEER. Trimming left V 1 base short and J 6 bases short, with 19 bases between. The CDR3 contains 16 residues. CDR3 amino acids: CASSQGAGTEEGEQYF. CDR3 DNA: TGCGCCAGCAGCCAAGGGGCCGGGACGGAGGAAGGCGAGCAGTACTTC.

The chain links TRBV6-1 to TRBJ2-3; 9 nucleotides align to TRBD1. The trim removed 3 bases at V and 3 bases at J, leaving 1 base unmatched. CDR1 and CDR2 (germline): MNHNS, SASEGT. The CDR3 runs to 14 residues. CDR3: CASSEDRGTDTQYF. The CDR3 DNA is TGTGCCAGCAGTGAGGACAGGGGAACAGATACGCAGTATTTT.

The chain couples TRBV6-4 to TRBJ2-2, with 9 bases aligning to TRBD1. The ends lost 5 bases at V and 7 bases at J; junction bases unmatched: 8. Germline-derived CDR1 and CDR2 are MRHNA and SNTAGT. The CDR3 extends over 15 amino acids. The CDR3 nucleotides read TGTGCCAGCAGTTACCCGGGACAGGGCGGCGGGGAGCTGTTTTTT. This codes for CASSYPGQGGGELFF.

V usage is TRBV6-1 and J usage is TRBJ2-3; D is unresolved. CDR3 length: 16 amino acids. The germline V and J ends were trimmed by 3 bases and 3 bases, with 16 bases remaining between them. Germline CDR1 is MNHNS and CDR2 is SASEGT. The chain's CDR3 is CASSDFQAGLTDTQYF. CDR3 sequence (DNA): TGTGCCAGCAGTGACTTTCAGGCTGGGCTTACAGATACGCAGTATTTT.

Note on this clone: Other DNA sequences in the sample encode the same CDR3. CDR3 bases: TGTGCCAGCAGCGTAGCTCTGGGAGATACGCAGTATTTT. Protein sequence: CASSVALGDTQYF. The rearrangement uses TRBV9 and TRBJ2-3; no firm D call. This CDR3 comprises 13 residues. Germline V gene lookup returns CDR1 SGDLS and CDR2 YYNGEE. V shed 0 bases and J shed 5 bases, with 7 bases lying between them.

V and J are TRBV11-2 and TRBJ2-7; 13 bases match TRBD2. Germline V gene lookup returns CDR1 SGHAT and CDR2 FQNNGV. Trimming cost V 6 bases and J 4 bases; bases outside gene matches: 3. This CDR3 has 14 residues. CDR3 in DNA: TGTGCCAGCAGGCGACTAGCGGGAGGTTACGAGCAGTACTTC. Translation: CASRRLAGGYEQYF.

CDR3 bases: TGTGCCAGCAGCTTAGGGGGAGGGATGTACGAGCAGTACTTC. This codes for CASSLGGGMYEQYF. The V gene is TRBV11-2, the J gene TRBJ2-7, with 7 bases fitting TRBD2. CDR3 size: 14 residues. Looked up from germline, CDR1 is SGHAT and CDR2 is FQNNGV. With V trimmed by 1 base and J by 4 bases, 4 bases remained unmatched.

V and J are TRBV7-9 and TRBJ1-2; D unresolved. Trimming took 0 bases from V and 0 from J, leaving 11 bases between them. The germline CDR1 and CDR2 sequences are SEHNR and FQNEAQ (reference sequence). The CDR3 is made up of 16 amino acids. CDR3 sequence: CASSLAIDGSNYGYTF. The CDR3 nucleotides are TGTGCCAGCAGCTTAGCCATCGACGGCTCTAACTATGGCTACACCTTC.

The CDR3 region has the DNA TGCGCCAGCAGCTTTAATACAGGGTATAGTAGGGGCACTGAAGCTTTCTTT. Its protein is CASSFNTGYSRGTEAFF. The gene calls are TRBV5-1 and TRBJ1-1; the D gene is possibly TRBD1 (6 bases). The CDR3 has 17 amino acids. V lost 2 bases, J lost 4 bases, and 21 bases lay in between. Per the germline V gene, CDR1 is SGHRS and CDR2 is YFSETQ.

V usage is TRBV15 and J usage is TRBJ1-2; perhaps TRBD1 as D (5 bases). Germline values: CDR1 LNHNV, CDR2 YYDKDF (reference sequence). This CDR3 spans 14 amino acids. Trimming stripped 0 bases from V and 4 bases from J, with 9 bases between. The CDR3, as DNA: TGTGCCACCAGCAGAGATGACAGATTCTATGGCTACACCTTC. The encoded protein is CATSRDDRFYGYTF.

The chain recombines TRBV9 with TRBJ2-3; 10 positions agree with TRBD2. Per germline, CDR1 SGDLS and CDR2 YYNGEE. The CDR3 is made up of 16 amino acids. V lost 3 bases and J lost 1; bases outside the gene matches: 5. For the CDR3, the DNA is TGTGCCAGCAGCGCCGGACTAGCGGAACGCACAGATACGCAGTATTTT. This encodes CASSAGLAERTDTQYF.

The chain's CDR3 is CASSQMGQGAYNEQFF. The CDR3 coding sequence is TGTGCCAGCAGCCAAATGGGACAGGGTGCCTACAATGAGCAGTTCTTC. The chain couples TRBV11-2 to TRBJ2-1; 9 bases are shared with TRBD1. The CDR3 length is 16 residues. Germline V gene lookup returns CDR1 SGHAT and CDR2 FQNNGV. The V and J ends lost 5 bases and 2 bases, in that order; junction bases with no gene match: 7.

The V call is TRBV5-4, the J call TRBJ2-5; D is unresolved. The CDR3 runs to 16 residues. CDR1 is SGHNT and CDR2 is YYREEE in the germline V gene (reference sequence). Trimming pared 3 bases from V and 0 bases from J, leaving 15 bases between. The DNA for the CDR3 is TGTGCCAGCAGCTACTCGGTGGTTGGCGACCAAGAGACCCAGTACTTC. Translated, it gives CASSYSVVGDQETQYF.

In DNA, the CDR3 is TGTGCCAGCAGCCCGGGACTAGCCAAAAACATTCAGTACTTC. It translates to CASSPGLAKNIQYF. The chain combines TRBV7-9 with TRBJ2-4, with D perhaps matching TRBD2 (6 bases). Trimming took off 5 bases at V and 0 bases at J, with 8 bases between the two ends. Germline-derived CDR1 and CDR2 are SEHNR and FQNEAQ (reference sequence). CDR3 length equals 14 residues.

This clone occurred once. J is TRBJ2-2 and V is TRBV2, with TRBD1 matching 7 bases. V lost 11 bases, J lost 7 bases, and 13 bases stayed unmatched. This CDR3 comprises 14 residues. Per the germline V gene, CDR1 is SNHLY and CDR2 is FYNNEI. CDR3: CAVITTGSGGELFF. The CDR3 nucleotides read TGTGCCGTAATAACGACAGGGAGTGGCGGGGAGCTGTTTTTT.

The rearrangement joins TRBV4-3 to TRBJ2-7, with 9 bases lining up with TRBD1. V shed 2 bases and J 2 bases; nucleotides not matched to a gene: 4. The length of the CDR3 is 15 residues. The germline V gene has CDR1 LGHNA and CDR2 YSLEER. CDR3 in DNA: TGCGCCAGCAGCCAATTCCGGGACAGGGCCTACGAGCAGTACTTC. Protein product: CASSQFRDRAYEQYF.

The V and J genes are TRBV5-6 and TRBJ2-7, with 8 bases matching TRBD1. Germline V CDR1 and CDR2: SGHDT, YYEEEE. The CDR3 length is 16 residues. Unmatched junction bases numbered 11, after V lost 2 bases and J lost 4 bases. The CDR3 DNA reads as TGTGCCAGCAGCTTTCCCCCGGGACAGGAGCGTTACGAGCAGTACTTC. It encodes CASSFPPGQERYEQYF.

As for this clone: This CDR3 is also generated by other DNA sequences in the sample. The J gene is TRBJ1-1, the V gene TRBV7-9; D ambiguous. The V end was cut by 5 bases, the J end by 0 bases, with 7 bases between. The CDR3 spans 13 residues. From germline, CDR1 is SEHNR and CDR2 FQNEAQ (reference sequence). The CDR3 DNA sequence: TGTGCCAGCAGCCCCGGGCTGAACACTGAAGCTTTCTTT. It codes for CASSPGLNTEAFF. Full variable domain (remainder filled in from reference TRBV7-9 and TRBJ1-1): DTGVSQNPRHKITKRGQNVTFRCDPISEHNRLYWYRQTLGQGPEFLTYFQNEAQLEKSRLLSDRFSAERPKGSFSTLEIQRTEQGDSAMYLCASSPGLNTEAFFGQGTRLTVV.

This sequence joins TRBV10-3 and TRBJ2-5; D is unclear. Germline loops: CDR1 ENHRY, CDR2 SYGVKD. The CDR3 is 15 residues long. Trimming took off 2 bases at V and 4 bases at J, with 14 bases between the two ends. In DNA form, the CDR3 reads TGTGCCATCAGTGAGGCAGTGAGCGTCTTAGAGACCCAGTACTTC. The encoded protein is CAISEAVSVLETQYF.

CDR3 amino acids: CASSKVNSGGHTNTGELFF. The CDR3 DNA reads TGTGCCAGCAGCAAAGTTAATAGCGGGGGACACACGAACACCGGGGAGCTGTTTTTT. The chain joins TRBV21-1 to TRBJ2-2; no DNA check was done on the table's D call, TRBD2. TRBV21-1 has pseudogene status. The CDR3 is 19 residues long.

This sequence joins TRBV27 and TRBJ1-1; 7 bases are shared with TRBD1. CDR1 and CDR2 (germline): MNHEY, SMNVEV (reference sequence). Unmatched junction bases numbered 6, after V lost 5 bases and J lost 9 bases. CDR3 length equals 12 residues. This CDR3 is CASSPTGFQAFF. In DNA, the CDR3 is TGTGCCAGCAGTCCGACAGGGTTTCAAGCTTTCTTT.

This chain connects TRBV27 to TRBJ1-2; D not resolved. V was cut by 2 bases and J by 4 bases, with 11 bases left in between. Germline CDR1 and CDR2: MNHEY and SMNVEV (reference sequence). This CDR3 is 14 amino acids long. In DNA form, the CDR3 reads TGTGCCAGCAGTTTAGGGTGGGGTAGCTATGGCTACACCTTC. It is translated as CASSLGWGSYGYTF.